What follows are 24 T cell receptor beta chains derived from one specimen sequenced in a study of response to subunit inactivated influenza vaccine. From the RT-PCR reads, TCRdb called clonotypes with MiXCR, one entry per CDR3 protein. This table has hundreds of thousands of distinct CDR3 sequences, approximately 15% appearing once. Specimen: PBMCs from blood, collected approximately 15 days before vaccination. Receptors originate from a man aged 45-60 years who received an inactivated influenza vaccine.

This clonotype has a handful of counts. CDR3 residues: CASSLGAGWDEQFF. The CDR3 DNA sequence: TGTGCCAGCAGTTTAGGGGCGGGGTGGGATGAGCAGTTCTTC. V and J are TRBV12-3 or TRBV12-4 and TRBJ2-1; possible D gene TRBD2, 6 bases. V was pared by 1 base and J by 8 bases, with 12 bases between. The CDR3 is 14 residues long.

The table lists this clonotype with a few counts. The V call is TRBV10-3, the J call TRBJ2-1; 8 nucleotides line up with TRBD1. Unmatched junction bases numbered 7, after V lost 1 base and J lost 2 bases. The CDR3 is 17 amino acids. CDR1 and CDR2 from the germline V gene are ENHRY and SYGVKD. CDR3 nucleotides: TGTGCCATCAGTGAGTTAATGGGACAGGAGCCCTACAATGAGCAGTTCTTC. Translating it yields CAISELMGQEPYNEQFF.

This chain uses TRBV27 with TRBJ2-3, with TRBD2 matching 9 bases. V was clipped by 3 bases and J by 1 base; unmatched bases: 5. The CDR3 length is 16 residues. The germline gives CDR1 MNHEY, CDR2 SMNVEV (reference sequence). Here the CDR3 DNA reads TGTGCCAGCAGTTTTTTGGGACTAGCCCGCACAGATACGCAGTATTTT. It specifies CASSFLGLARTDTQYF.

On this clonotype itself: A much larger clone is a single base away; this may be a read error. This CDR3 reads CASSHGLAGADTQYF. The CDR3 nucleotides read TGTGCCAGCAGCCACGGACTAGCGGGAGCAGATACGCAGTATTTT. The V gene is TRBV3-1, the J gene TRBJ2-3; 13 nucleotides line up with TRBD2. The CDR3 runs 15 residues. V shed 3 bases and J 4 bases; nucleotides not matched to a gene: 1. Germline V gives CDR1 LGHDT, CDR2 YNNKEL (reference sequence).

This clonotype appeared a few times. V and J are TRBV25-1 and TRBJ1-1; D might be TRBD1 (5 bases). The V gene lost 6 bases and the J gene lost 0 bases, with 8 bases spanning the gap. Germline V gives CDR1 MGHDK, CDR2 SYGVNS. There are 13 residues in the CDR3. The CDR3 sequence: CASSDRMNTEAFF. As DNA, the CDR3 is TGTGCCAGCAGCGACAGAATGAACACTGAAGCTTTCTTT.

This chain connects TRBV10-3 to TRBJ2-3; D might be TRBD1 (5 bases). CDR1 is ENHRY, CDR2 SYGVKD, per germline. The CDR3 has 13 amino acids. Trimming removed 8 bases from V and 2 bases from J, with 11 bases in between. This CDR3 reads CAIGATVTDTQYF. The DNA of the CDR3 is TGTGCCATCGGGGCTACGGTCACAGATACGCAGTATTTT.

This clonotype turned up a few times. The J gene is TRBJ2-2, the V gene TRBV12-3 or TRBV12-4, with no clear D. V was pared by 3 bases and J by 7 bases, with 9 bases between. CDR3 size: 13 residues. DNA of the CDR3: TGTGCCAGCAGTTTGTGGATGAACGGGGAGCTGTTTTTT. Protein sequence: CASSLWMNGELFF.

This clonotype was picked up one time. The chain combines TRBV4-2 with TRBJ1-5; D gene uncertain. In germline, CDR1 is LGHNA, CDR2 YNFKEQ. Trimming took off 1 base at V and 3 bases at J, with 13 bases between the two ends. The CDR3 is 16 residues long. This CDR3 is CASSQAPPASNQPQHF. CDR3 bases: TGTGCCAGCAGCCAAGCCCCCCCAGCTTCCAATCAGCCCCAGCATTTT.

The chain employs TRBV7-2 and TRBJ2-7, with D possibly being TRBD2 (7 bases). Per the germline V gene, CDR1 is SGHTA and CDR2 is FQGNSA. Trimming left V 5 bases short and J 1 base short, with 15 bases between. The CDR3 is 15 residues long. CDR3 loop: CASSRSGGQSYEQYF. The CDR3 region has the DNA TGTGCCAGCAGCAGGTCGGGGGGCCAGTCCTACGAGCAGTACTTC.

In its sample, this clonotype was seen a few times. This chain joins TRBV3-1 and TRBJ2-7; D is perhaps TRBD2 (7 bases). Between the trimmed V and J ends, which lost 2 bases and 0 bases, there was a span of 17 bases. CDR1 is LGHDT, CDR2 YNNKEL, per germline (reference sequence). The CDR3 has 17 residues. The CDR3 spells CASSQRIGGPSSYEQYF. In DNA, the CDR3 is TGTGCCAGCAGCCAACGCATCGGGGGGCCGAGCTCCTACGAGCAGTACTTC.

This rearrangement joins TRBV20-1 to TRBJ2-5; TRBD1 or TRBD2 may be the D gene (5 bases each). Per germline, CDR1 DFQATT and CDR2 SNEGSKA (reference sequence). The CDR3 covers 15 residues. V was cut by 4 bases and J by 1 base, with 16 bases left in between. This CDR3 is CSAKRGGGTQETQYF. The CDR3 coding sequence is TGCAGTGCTAAGAGGGGCGGCGGAACCCAAGAGACCCAGTACTTC.

This clonotype was counted ten times or more. This chain links TRBV20-1 with TRBJ2-1; 9 bases agree with TRBD2. V lost 2 bases and J lost 2; bases outside the gene matches: 4. The germline gives CDR1 DFQATT, CDR2 SNEGSKA (reference sequence). The CDR3 is made up of 15 amino acids. CDR3: CSARSSGNAYNEQFF. CDR3 in DNA: TGCAGTGCTAGATCTAGCGGGAATGCCTACAATGAGCAGTTCTTC.

The sample holds many counts of this clonotype. The rearrangement uses TRBV7-9 and TRBJ1-1; D is unclear. The length of the CDR3 is 12 residues. V dropped 6 bases and J dropped 7 bases, with 12 bases sitting between them. Germline assignment: CDR1 SEHNR and CDR2 FQNEAQ (reference sequence). As DNA, the CDR3 is TGTGCCAGCAGTCTCAACAGCCATGAAGCTTTCTTT. As protein: CASSLNSHEAFF.

The chain joins TRBV3-1 to TRBJ1-2; D ambiguous. The CDR3 spans 17 residues. Germline loops: CDR1 LGHDT, CDR2 YNNKEL (reference sequence). V was trimmed by 0 bases and J by 4 bases, leaving 18 bases between them. CDR3 amino acids: CASSQDRAPPRAYGYTF. The CDR3, as DNA: TGTGCCAGCAGCCAAGATAGGGCCCCTCCCCGCGCCTATGGCTACACCTTC.

The chain links TRBV20-1 to TRBJ1-5; possibly TRBD1 for D (6 bases). The germline V gene has CDR1 DFQATT and CDR2 SNEGSKA (reference sequence). The CDR3 is made up of 13 amino acids. Deletions cut 1 base from V and 7 bases from J, with 11 bases between. The chain's CDR3 is CSARVGGAQPQHF. The CDR3 coding sequence is TGCAGTGCTAGAGTCGGGGGCGCGCAGCCCCAGCATTTT.

This chain joins TRBV2 and TRBJ2-7; D possibly matches TRBD1 or TRBD2 (5 bases each). With 2 bases removed from V and 4 bases from J, the gap between germline ends came to 27 bases. Germline loops: CDR1 SNHLY, CDR2 FYNNEI. The length of the CDR3 is 19 residues. This CDR3 is CASSEIVGTQRELVYEQYF. CDR3 coding DNA: TGTGCCAGCAGTGAAATAGTCGGGACGCAACGGGAACTAGTGTACGAGCAGTACTTC.

This clonotype was detected ten times or more. The V and J genes are TRBV4-2 and TRBJ2-6, with TRBD1 matching over 7 bases. The CDR3 loop spans 22 amino acids. The V gene end was trimmed by 4 bases and the J gene end by 0 bases; junction bases not matched to a gene: 21. Germline CDR1 reads LGHNA; CDR2 reads YNFKEQ. The DNA of the CDR3 is TGTGCCAGCAGCCTGAGACAGGGTCGGTCGTGGGGTTCGGACTCTGGGGCCAACGTCCTGACTTTC. It yields the protein CASSLRQGRSWGSDSGANVLTF.

This clonotype was counted many times. The chain links TRBV7-2 to TRBJ2-7; D may be TRBD1 (6 bases). Germline loops: CDR1 SGHTA, CDR2 FQGNSA. With 4 bases removed from V and 1 base from J, the gap between germline ends came to 8 bases. The CDR3 runs 13 residues. The CDR3 DNA reads TGTGCCAGCAGCTCGGACAGTTCCTACGAGCAGTACTTC. Its translation is CASSSDSSYEQYF.

About this clonotype: A much larger clone is a single base away; this may be a read error. This rearrangement joins TRBV7-2 to TRBJ2-1, with 14 bases matching TRBD2. CDR1 is SGHTA, CDR2 FQGNSA, per germline. There are 14 residues in the CDR3. Here the CDR3 reads CVSSTGLAGGEQFF. The CDR3 DNA reads TGTGTCAGCAGCACCGGACTAGCGGGAGGTGAGCAGTTCTTC.

This rearrangement joins TRBV21-1 to TRBJ2-1. TRBV21-1 is noted as a pseudogene. The CDR3 consists of 13 residues. CDR3 amino acids: CISSGRAFNEQFF. DNA of the CDR3: TGCATAAGCAGCGGGAGGGCCTTCAATGAGCAGTTCTTC.

This clonotype was detected a few times. The genes are TRBV20-1 and TRBJ2-7; tentatively, D is TRBD1 or TRBD2 (5 bases each). Germline V lookup: CDR1 DFQATT, CDR2 SNEGSKA (reference sequence). The CDR3 runs to 12 residues. V was trimmed by 8 bases and J by 2 bases, leaving 13 bases between them. The CDR3 DNA reads as TGCAGTTCCGGGGCTTCCACCTACGAGCAGTACTTC. Its protein is CSSGASTYEQYF.

The sample holds a few counts of this clonotype. This chain connects TRBV28 to TRBJ2-1; weak D call: TRBD2 (5 bases). Trimming cost V 6 bases and J 3 bases, with 18 bases left between them. Germline CDR1 and CDR2: MDHEN and SYDVKM. This CDR3 comprises 16 residues. CDR3 residues: CASSSVLGRVYNEQFF. In DNA form, the CDR3 reads TGTGCCAGCAGCTCCGTGTTAGGGAGAGTCTACAATGAGCAGTTCTTC.

This chain joins TRBV7-9 and TRBJ2-1, with D possibly being TRBD2 (6 bases). This CDR3 contains 15 residues. Germline V gives CDR1 SEHNR, CDR2 FQNEAQ (reference sequence). The germline V and J ends were trimmed by 1 base and 6 bases, with 13 bases remaining between them. CDR3 sequence reads: CASSLVAGPSNEQFF. The DNA for the CDR3 is TGTGCCAGCAGCTTAGTGGCGGGACCTTCCAATGAGCAGTTCTTC.

This sequence joins TRBV24-1 and TRBJ2-1; TRBD2 is a possible D gene (6 bases). Germline-derived CDR1 and CDR2 are KGHDR and SFDVKD. The CDR3 contains 13 residues. The V end was cut by 9 bases, the J end by 6 bases, with 14 bases between. In DNA, the CDR3 is TGTGCCACCCGCGGAGGGATATCCAATGAGCAGTTCTTC. It yields the protein CATRGGISNEQFF.